Shown below are 5 T cell receptor beta chains from a single sample sequenced in a study of tumor and adjacent non-tumor tissue in lung cancer. RNA was extracted from bulk tissue without any cell sorting. This non-tumor lung sample came from over 3 cm beyond the tumor edge. A modified ARM-PCR protocol with three rounds of nested PCR amplified TCRbeta. TCRdb ran MiXCR on the multiplex PCR reads and lists one entry per CDR3 protein. The table records about 98,000 distinct CDR3 sequences, 75% to 85% of them present only once. The material sequenced was distant non-tumor lung tissue. Receptors were obtained from a man between 60 and 75 years old with small cell lung cancer.

The chain is built from TRBV7-3 and TRBJ2-2, with 14 bases lining up with TRBD2. CDR3 length: 17 residues. V lost 8 bases to trimming and J lost 6 bases; unmatched junction nucleotides: 11. The germline V gene encodes CDR1 SGHTA and CDR2 FQGTGA. In nucleotides, the CDR3 is TGTGCCAGCTGCTCCGGGACTAGCGGGAGTAAGTCCGGGGAGCTGTTTTTT. Translating it yields CASCSGTSGSKSGELFF.

This clonotype was observed at least ten times. The chain recombines TRBV12-3 or TRBV12-4 with TRBJ2-2; D remains unclear. Between the trimmed V and J ends, which lost 1 base and 5 bases, there was a span of 2 bases. The CDR3 is made up of 12 amino acids. The CDR3 is CASSLGTGELFF. CDR3 nucleotides: TGTGCCAGCAGTTTAGGGACCGGGGAGCTGTTTTTT.

This clonotype is labeled medium-sized (0.01 to 0.1%). The genes are TRBV6-1 and TRBJ2-5; no firm D call. The CDR3 has 16 residues. The V end lost 0 bases, the J end lost 2 bases, and 13 bases lay between the germline ends. The V gene's germline CDR1 is MNHNS and CDR2 SASEGT. CDR3 DNA sequence: TGTGCCAGCAGTGAAGCACACACCGGGTTTCAAGAGACCCAGTACTTC. Residues: CASSEAHTGFQETQYF.

This clonotype was counted many times. J is TRBJ2-7 and V is TRBV24-1, with 11 bases matching TRBD2. The CDR3 loop spans 16 amino acids. The trim removed 2 bases at V and 4 bases at J, leaving 6 bases unmatched. Germline V gene sequence: CDR1 KGHDR, CDR2 SFDVKD. In nucleotides, the CDR3 is TGTGCCACCAGTGATTCCGGGACTAGCGGAGAATACGAGCAGTACTTC. Protein product: CATSDSGTSGEYEQYF.

On this clonotype itself: A much bigger clone sits one base away, suggesting this may be a read error. V and J are TRBV20-1 and TRBJ2-3; D is ambiguous. Germline CDR1 and CDR2: DFQATT and SNEGSKA (reference sequence). V lost 5 bases and J lost 0, with 21 bases in between. The CDR3 is 17 amino acids. CDR3 DNA sequence: TGCAGTGCTGGCCGATCTGGCGGAAGTGCTAGCACAGATACGCAGTATTTT. It is translated as CSAGRSGGSASTDTQYF.